This T cell receptor (beta chain) is from a study of blood T cell repertoires in COVID-19 (dated by TCRdb to the early 2020s). Concerning the study at large: The collaborator samples originated in the United States, Italy and Spain and spanned the acute and convalescent phases of COVID-19. The material from the prospective study consisted of cDNA or gDNA derived from T cells, B-cell-depleted T cells, or PBMCs. The dataset comprised deeply sampled blood TCRbeta repertoires from subjects exposed to, actively infected with, or recovered from COVID-19. The repertoires were released in a freely available public database meant as a resource for research on the immune response to SARS-CoV-2. Samples came from the ongoing ImmuneRACE study (first 160 participants) plus 1,254 subjects from 6 global collaborators. Sample metadata almost always included a de-identified subject ID, COVID-19 status, age in years and sex. Where HLA class I and class II types were available, the types were taken from metadata supplied by the sample provider, not from assay-based typing.

The CDR3 has 16 amino acids, counting the end cysteine and phenylalanine. Kept here is only the CDR3 DNA, which spans 48 bases and is read in frame from base 1. Via the germline V gene, CDR1 is SGHDT and CDR2 YYEEEE. Unmatched junction bases come to 8, with V trimmed by 1 base and J by 7 bases. TCRbeta CDR3 regions were amplified from genomic DNA by means of the immunoSEQ Assay, a bias-controlled multiplex PCR. The published analysis was carried out like this. The number of nucleated cells in each sample was estimated by amplification of reference gene primers within the assay. To quantify the absolute abundance of each unique TCRbeta CDR3 rearrangement, sequence reads were collapsed and filtered. For each sample, productive Simpson clonality was calculated by taking the square root of Simpson's diversity index across productive rearrangements. The table comes from immuneACCESS by way of TCRdb, which keeps in-frame sequences with V and J called. Part of the clones is missing from these tables; in studies checked, under half for an unresolved V gene and the rest for unknown reasons. Clone size and the V and J calls come from that table; the DNA yielded D and trimming. Within this sample are approximately 360,000 clones, with 89% of them counted one time only. The ten largest make up 0.95% to 1.5% of the sample.

Whole blood was collected in K2EDTA tubes by collaborating institutions according to the institutions' own protocols. Collaborator samples were shipped for TCRbeta analysis as frozen whole blood, isolated PBMCs, or DNA extracted from either sample type. Comments on this clone: This clone's antigen is unknown. Base qualities are not recorded, but no much larger clone differs from it by a single base.

What the research found in general, with its limitations: The amount of clinical and demographic metadata varied by source and participant and was provided uncurated.

The sequence was collected from a man aged 40-50 years with acute or convalescent COVID-19. The chain is assembled from TRBV5-6 and TRBJ2-1, with 10 bases in between that match TRBD2. The specimen sequenced was peripheral blood. The DNA sequence follows: TGTGCCAGCAGCTTGAGGGAACTAGCGGGACCAAATGAGCAGTTCTTC. It encodes CASSLRELAGPNEQFF.